This T cell receptor (beta chain) was identified during a study of T cell changes during pregnancy in multiple sclerosis. Sequencing was performed with immunoSEQ multiplex PCR; in TCRdb, only in-frame clones are kept and a portion is missing. The sample contains some 54,000 clones, 90% to 95% of which appear only once. CDR1 is SGDLS, CDR2 YYNGEE, per germline. The trim removed 7 bases at V and 2 bases at J, leaving 3 bases unmatched. The CDR3 is 14 amino acids. This receptor was obtained from a female donor with multiple sclerosis, enrolled in a pregnancy study. This chain connects TRBV9 to TRBJ2-1; 10 bases map to TRBD2. The sequences come from CD8+ T cells from peripheral blood mononuclear cells, collected in the third trimester of pregnancy. The CDR3 DNA sequence: TGTGCCAGCGAGCGGGAGGGGGCCTACAATGAGCAGTTCTTC. As protein: CASEREGAYNEQFF.